One TCR beta chain is described in this entry. This record belongs to a study of blood T cell repertoires in COVID-19. In germline, CDR1 is SEHNR, CDR2 FQNEAQ (reference sequence). This CDR3 is built from 14 residues. V was trimmed by 3 bases and J by 7 bases, leaving 10 bases between them. Some clones are missing from TCRdb's copy, which holds only in-frame ones; the method was immunoSEQ multiplex PCR. The table records 180,000 or so clones, roughly 83% of them present only once. Symptom resolution, clearance, or two negative PCRs marked the recovered donors of Cohort 3. The clonotype originates from a woman aged 60-70 years who had recovered from COVID-19. The material sequenced was PBMCs or T cells enriched from blood (not recorded which). The chain combines TRBV7-9 with TRBJ1-6; D is unclear. Written as DNA, the CDR3 is TGTGCCAGCAGCTTGATGGTCGGGAATTCACCCCTCCACTTT. Its protein is CASSLMVGNSPLHF. Complete variable domain (other parts from reference TRBV7-9 and TRBJ1-6): DTGVSQNPRHKITKRGQNVTFRCDPISEHNRLYWYRQTLGQGPEFLTYFQNEAQLEKSRLLSDRFSAERPKGSFSTLEIQRTEQGDSAMYLCASSLMVGNSPLHFGNGTRLTVT.